The 21 T cell receptor beta chains below were found in one sample sequenced in a study of blood T cell repertoires in COVID-19. The assay was immunoSEQ multiplex PCR, and TCRdb's table has in-frame clones only and misses some. The sample includes approximately 400,000 clones, roughly 90% seen only once; the top ten take roughly 1.2%. Sequenced: peripheral blood. These receptors originate from a man aged 35 to 55 with acute or convalescent COVID-19.

V usage is TRBV30 and J usage is TRBJ1-5; the D is unclear. V was trimmed by 0 bases and J by 1 base, leaving 10 bases between them. The CDR3 has 15 residues. Germline CDR1 and CDR2: GTSNPN and SVGIG (reference sequence). Here the CDR3 reads CAWSVGSDSNQPQHF. CDR3 coding DNA: TGTGCCTGGAGTGTAGGTAGCGACAGCAATCAGCCCCAGCATTTT.

The chain recombines TRBV20-1 with TRBJ1-1; D is ambiguous. The CDR3 consists of 11 residues. V lost 1 base and J 5 bases, leaving 5 bases between the germline ends. Germline CDR1 reads DFQATT; CDR2 reads SNEGSKA (reference sequence). Here the CDR3 DNA reads TGCAGTGCTAGAGGCGGAACTGAAGCTTTCTTT. Translation gives CSARGGTEAFF.

This chain links TRBV28 with TRBJ1-5; no clear D gene. CDR1 MDHEN and CDR2 SYDVKM come from the germline V gene. The V gene lost 6 bases and the J gene lost 4 bases, with 16 bases spanning the gap. This CDR3 is built from 15 residues. The CDR3 sequence is CASRSRDRENQPQHF. For the CDR3, the DNA is TGTGCCAGCAGGTCACGGGATAGAGAAAATCAGCCCCAGCATTTT.

This sequence joins TRBV7-9 and TRBJ1-1, with 8 nucleotides matching TRBD1. CDR1 SEHNR and CDR2 FQNEAQ come from the germline V gene (reference sequence). V was clipped by 4 bases and J by 5 bases; unmatched bases: 6. CDR3 size: 14 residues. DNA of the CDR3: TGTGCCAGCAGCTCAGGGGGCTGGGAGACTGAAGCTTTCTTT. Protein: CASSSGGWETEAFF. Variable domain in full (rest from reference TRBV7-9 and TRBJ1-1): DTGVSQNPRHKITKRGQNVTFRCDPISEHNRLYWYRQTLGQGPEFLTYFQNEAQLEKSRLLSDRFSAERPKGSFSTLEIQRTEQGDSAMYLCASSSGGWETEAFFGQGTRLTVV.

The rearrangement uses TRBV7-8 and TRBJ2-7; D not certain. The V and J ends lost 5 bases and 5 bases respectively, with 22 bases between them. The CDR3 loop spans 16 amino acids. Per the germline V gene, CDR1 is SGHVS and CDR2 is FQNEAQ. CDR3 nucleotide sequence: TGTGCCAGCAGCCAAATCCCCGGGTCCTTTTTTGACGAGCAGTACTTC. Its translation is CASSQIPGSFFDEQYF.

This chain uses TRBV6-6 with TRBJ2-5; 11 bases are a match to TRBD2. The CDR3 is 16 residues long. CDR1 and CDR2 (germline): MNHNY, SVGAGI (reference sequence). V lost 7 bases to trimming and J lost 4 bases; unmatched junction nucleotides: 11. The CDR3 reads CASTPNSGGAVETQYF. CDR3 DNA: TGTGCCAGCACCCCGAATAGCGGGGGGGCGGTAGAGACCCAGTACTTC.

The chain carries TRBV27 and TRBJ2-7; possibly TRBD2 for D (6 bases). The germline gives CDR1 MNHEY, CDR2 SMNVEV (reference sequence). This CDR3 region has 14 residues. The ends were cut back, 2 bases at V and 0 bases at J, with 8 bases in the middle. CDR3 sequence: CASSLAGSSYEQYF. In nucleotides, the CDR3 is TGTGCCAGCAGTTTAGCCGGGAGCTCCTACGAGCAGTACTTC.

The chain links TRBV19 to TRBJ1-1; D may be TRBD1 (5 bases). V dropped 3 bases and J dropped 4 bases, with 21 bases sitting between them. From germline, CDR1 is LNHDA and CDR2 SQIVND (reference sequence). This CDR3 spans 17 amino acids. This CDR3 is CASSIPPQGMVSTEAFF. In nucleotides, the CDR3 is TGTGCCAGTAGTATCCCCCCCCAGGGAATGGTTAGCACTGAAGCTTTCTTT.

The V gene is TRBV10-3, the J gene TRBJ1-3, with unresolved D. Germline V gene lookup returns CDR1 ENHRY and CDR2 SYGVKD. V lost 3 bases and J 4 bases, leaving 10 bases between the germline ends. The CDR3 extends over 14 amino acids. DNA of the CDR3: TGTGCCATCAGTGACGCAGCGTACGGAAACACCATATATTTT. Protein: CAISDAAYGNTIYF.

The rearrangement links TRBV2 to TRBJ2-7, with D maybe TRBD2 (5 bases). The V gene's germline CDR1 is SNHLY and CDR2 FYNNEI. The length of the CDR3 is 11 residues. The V end was cut by 6 bases, the J end by 2 bases, with 5 bases between. CDR3 DNA sequence: TGTGCCAGCAGGGAGGCCTACGAGCAGTACTTC. Its translation is CASREAYEQYF.

V is TRBV7-3 and J is TRBJ2-2; 8 bases agree with TRBD1. J was trimmed by 7 bases and V by 2 bases; bases with no gene match: 3. The CDR3 contains 14 residues. Per germline, CDR1 SGHTA and CDR2 FQGTGA. The CDR3 is CASSLDRGGGELFF. CDR3 DNA sequence: TGTGCCAGCAGCTTAGACAGGGGAGGCGGGGAGCTGTTTTTT.

The genes are TRBV19 and TRBJ2-2, with D possibly TRBD1 on 6 matching bases. Germline lookup yields CDR1 LNHDA and CDR2 SQIVND (reference sequence). Trimming stripped 4 bases from V and 9 bases from J, with 18 bases between. The CDR3 covers 15 residues. Written as DNA, the CDR3 is TGTGCCAGTAGTACCGCCGTCGACAGGTACCGGGAGCTGTTTTTT. This codes for CASSTAVDRYRELFF.

This chain links TRBV2 with TRBJ1-2, with D perhaps TRBD1 (6 bases). From germline, CDR1 is SNHLY and CDR2 FYNNEI. V lost 7 bases to trimming and J lost 0 bases, with 15 bases between them. This CDR3 is built from 15 residues. The CDR3 DNA reads as TGTGCCAGCAAGGAACAGGGAAGTACTAACTATGGCTACACCTTC. It yields the protein CASKEQGSTNYGYTF.

The genes are TRBV29-1 and TRBJ1-4; 7 nucleotides agree with TRBD1. CDR1 SQVTM and CDR2 ANQGSEA come from the germline V gene. The CDR3 totals 14 residues. With 5 bases clipped from V and 0 bases from J, the junction kept 3 bases outside the gene matches. In DNA form, the CDR3 reads TGCAGCGTTCTTACAGGGGCAACTAATGAAAAACTGTTTTTT. Encoded protein: CSVLTGATNEKLFF.

V usage is TRBV7-2 and J usage is TRBJ1-5; TRBD1 is a possible D gene (6 bases). Deletions cut 0 bases from V and 7 bases from J, with 16 bases between. This CDR3 comprises 16 residues. CDR1 is SGHTA and CDR2 is FQGNSA in the germline V gene. The CDR3 DNA reads as TGTGCCAGCAGCTTAGCGGCGTGGCAGGGGAGACAGCCCCAGCATTTT. Protein product: CASSLAAWQGRQPQHF. Supplemented by reference TRBV7-2 and TRBJ1-5, the full variable domain reads GAGVSQSPSNKVTEKGKDVELRCDPISGHTALYWYRQSLGQGLEFLIYFQGNSAPDKSGLPSDRFSAERTGGSVSTLTIQRTQQEDSAVYLCASSLAAWQGRQPQHFGDGTRLSIL.

This clone has more than one count but fewer than ten. The chain has TRBV4-2 and TRBJ1-4, with D possibly matching TRBD1 (5 bases). Trimming removed 1 base at V and 8 bases at J, with 17 bases between. The germline V gene encodes CDR1 LGHNA and CDR2 YNFKEQ. The CDR3 covers 16 residues. In DNA, the CDR3 is TGTGCCAGCAGCCAAGGAGGCTCGGGGGAGATAGAAAAACTGTTTTTT. Residues: CASSQGGSGEIEKLFF.

The gene calls are TRBV24-1 and TRBJ2-2, with D perhaps matching TRBD2 (6 bases). Trimming pared 5 bases from V and 4 bases from J, leaving 13 bases between. The CDR3 totals 15 residues. Germline lookup yields CDR1 KGHDR and CDR2 SFDVKD. Here the CDR3 reads CATSASGAGTGELFF. The CDR3 DNA is TGTGCCACCAGTGCGTCCGGAGCGGGCACCGGGGAGCTGTTTTTT.

The genes are TRBV3-1 (or the pseudogene TRBV3-2) and TRBJ2-3; 7 nucleotides agree with TRBD1. CDR3 length: 17 residues. V lost 0 bases, J lost 2 bases, and 8 bases stayed unmatched. Germline V gene lookup returns CDR1 LGHDT and CDR2 YNNKEL (reference sequence). CDR3 sequence: CASSQDDREISTDTQYF. The CDR3 bases are TGTGCCAGCAGCCAAGATGACAGGGAGATATCCACAGATACGCAGTATTTT.

J is TRBJ1-4 and V is TRBV2, with a tentative D call TRBD1 (5 bases). This CDR3 contains 14 residues. CDR1 is SNHLY, CDR2 FYNNEI, per germline. V was shortened by 2 bases and J by 6 bases, with 10 bases between the two germline ends. This CDR3 is CASSEIGEDEKLFF. CDR3 in DNA: TGTGCCAGCAGTGAAATAGGGGAAGATGAAAAACTGTTTTTT.

The rearrangement links TRBV5-5 to TRBJ2-2, with TRBD1 matching 8 bases. CDR1 and CDR2 (germline): SGHKS, YYEKEE (reference sequence). Trimming cost V 6 bases and J 6 bases; bases outside gene matches: 10. The CDR3 spans 15 residues. The chain's CDR3 is CASNPRQGRAGELFF. CDR3 DNA sequence: TGTGCCAGCAACCCCAGACAGGGGAGAGCCGGGGAGCTGTTTTTT.

V and J are TRBV5-1 and TRBJ2-2, with TRBD1 identical over 7 bases. CDR1 and CDR2 (germline): SGHRS, YFSETQ. The CDR3 contains 18 residues. Trimming removed 3 bases from V and 1 base from J; junction bases left unmatched: 12. The CDR3 nucleotides are TGCGCCAGCAGCTCGACCACCGTGAGGGGGCGGAACACCGGGGAGCTGTTTTTT. This sequence encodes CASSSTTVRGRNTGELFF.